Presented here are 19 T cell receptor beta chains from one specimen sequenced in a study of shared clonotypes between healthy human individuals. Using immunoSEQ multiplex PCR, the repertoire was profiled, and TCRdb retains in-frame clones only, with some absent. The data show about 2.4 million clones, approximately 92% seen once. Sequenced: naive CD4+ T cells sorted from blood. Specified subset: CD45RA+ positively selected. The receptors originated from a man between 18 and 35 years old in good health.

The chain is built from TRBV30 and TRBJ2-3, with 7 bases identical to TRBD2. Trimming at V came to 0 bases and at J to 1 base, leaving 7 bases not matched to a gene. The CDR3 is 16 residues long. Germline loops: CDR1 GTSNPN, CDR2 SVGIG (reference sequence). CDR3 DNA sequence: TGTGCCTGGAGTGTCTTCGGCGGGGGAGGCACAGATACGCAGTATTTT. Amino acids: CAWSVFGGGGTDTQYF.

Regarding this clone: The sample holds other DNA sequences that translate to the same CDR3. The chain recombines TRBV19 with TRBJ1-6; no definite D call. V lost 5 bases and J 0 bases, leaving 8 bases between the germline ends. The CDR3 is 15 residues long. CDR1 LNHDA and CDR2 SQIVND come from the germline V gene (reference sequence). The CDR3 protein is CASSEGSSYNSPLHF. In nucleotides, the CDR3 is TGTGCCAGTAGTGAGGGCAGCTCCTATAATTCACCCCTCCACTTT.

The gene calls are TRBV2 and TRBJ2-5; a weak D match, TRBD2 (7 bases). Per the germline V gene, CDR1 is SNHLY and CDR2 is FYNNEI. The CDR3 sequence is 13 residues long. V gave up 7 bases and J gave up 4 bases, with 13 bases separating them. In DNA form, the CDR3 reads TGTGCCAGCAAGGGGGGGGCGAGAGAGACCCAGTACTTC. Residues: CASKGGARETQYF.

The rearrangement uses TRBV7-2 and TRBJ1-1; 8 bases fit TRBD1. CDR1 and CDR2 (germline): SGHTA, FQGNSA. This CDR3 region has 15 residues. Trimming took 1 base from V and 6 from J; bases not matched to a gene: 7. The CDR3 DNA sequence: TGTGCCAGCAGCTTAGTTGGCAGGGGGCGACCTGAAGCTTTCTTT. Translating gives CASSLVGRGRPEAFF. The full variable domain, its missing parts supplied by reference TRBV7-2 and TRBJ1-1, is GAGVSQSPSNKVTEKGKDVELRCDPISGHTALYWYRQSLGQGLEFLIYFQGNSAPDKSGLPSDRFSAERTGGSVSTLTIQRTQQEDSAVYLCASSLVGRGRPEAFFGQGTRLTVV.

The rearrangement uses TRBV29-1 and TRBJ2-7; D is ambiguous. Germline assignment: CDR1 SQVTM and CDR2 ANQGSEA. Trimming took 5 bases from V and 2 from J, leaving 16 bases between them. The length of the CDR3 is 14 residues. The CDR3 region is CSVRGGTTTYEQYF. The CDR3 nucleotides read TGCAGCGTTCGCGGTGGCACGACCACCTACGAGCAGTACTTC.

V gene TRBV19 combines with J gene TRBJ2-7; either TRBD1 or TRBD2 may fit D (5 bases each). From germline, CDR1 is LNHDA and CDR2 SQIVND (reference sequence). V gave up 7 bases and J gave up 0 bases, with 13 bases separating them. The CDR3 is 14 residues long. The CDR3: CASKYGDHSYEQYF. The DNA of the CDR3 is TGTGCCAGTAAATATGGGGACCACTCCTACGAGCAGTACTTC.

This chain connects TRBV7-2 to TRBJ1-3; no firm D call. Per germline, CDR1 SGHTA and CDR2 FQGNSA. Trimming took off 5 bases at V and 0 bases at J, with 14 bases between the two ends. The CDR3 length is 16 residues. CDR3 sequence: CASSPVRQSSGNTIYF. CDR3 coding DNA: TGTGCCAGCAGCCCCGTAAGGCAGAGCTCTGGAAACACCATATATTTT.

Turning to this clone: At the DNA level, this CDR3 is encoded by other sequences in the same sample as well. The chain recombines TRBV9 with TRBJ2-3; 8 bases map to TRBD1. The CDR3 consists of 16 residues. Germline-derived CDR1 and CDR2 are SGDLS and YYNGEE. Trimming at V came to 0 bases and at J to 0 bases, leaving 3 bases not matched to a gene. Written as DNA, the CDR3 is TGTGCCAGCAGCGTAGCAGGGGGCGGCAGCACAGATACGCAGTATTTT. Its protein is CASSVAGGGSTDTQYF.

V and J are TRBV6-1 and TRBJ1-6; possible D gene TRBD1, 6 bases. The CDR3 runs to 15 residues. V lost 4 bases, J lost 6 bases, and 13 bases lay in between. The V gene's germline CDR1 is MNHNS and CDR2 SASEGT. The CDR3 DNA is TGTGCCAGCAGTGCCGGGACACTCGGTAATTCACCCCTCCACTTT. Its translation: CASSAGTLGNSPLHF.

As regards this clone: Different DNA sequences within this sample yield the same CDR3. The genes are TRBV5-4 and TRBJ2-7; TRBD1 aligns across 7 bases. This CDR3 has 15 residues. Germline V gene lookup returns CDR1 SGHNT and CDR2 YYREEE (reference sequence). Losses at the gene ends were 3 bases for V and 1 base for J; bases not matched to a gene: 7. The CDR3 reads CASSSRQGASYEQYF. The CDR3 region has the DNA TGTGCCAGCAGCTCCAGACAGGGCGCTTCCTACGAGCAGTACTTC. Filled out from reference TRBV5-4 and TRBJ2-7, the complete variable domain reads ETGVTQSPTHLIKTRGQQVTLRCSSQSGHNTVSWYQQALGQGPQFIFQYYREEENGRGNFPPRFSGLQFPNYSSELNVNALELDDSALYLCASSSRQGASYEQYFGPGTRLTVT.

V gene TRBV5-4 combines with J gene TRBJ2-3, with 9 bases matching TRBD1. This CDR3 spans 15 amino acids. The germline V gene has CDR1 SGHNT and CDR2 YYREEE (reference sequence). V shed 0 bases and J 2 bases; nucleotides not matched to a gene: 1. CDR3 in amino acids: CASSLGTGATDTQYF. CDR3 in DNA: TGTGCCAGCAGCTTGGGGACAGGGGCCACAGATACGCAGTATTTT.

V gene TRBV5-1 combines with J gene TRBJ1-2; possibly TRBD1 for D (6 bases). V lost 0 bases and J 6 bases, leaving 9 bases between the germline ends. Germline V CDR1 and CDR2: SGHRS, YFSETQ. The CDR3 extends over 13 amino acids. For the CDR3, the DNA is TGCGCCAGCAGCTTGGAACAGGGCCATGGCTACACCTTC. Amino acid sequence: CASSLEQGHGYTF.

The chain uses TRBV5-5 and TRBJ1-2; D possibly corresponds to TRBD1 (6 bases). The ends were cut back, 1 base at V and 2 bases at J, with 18 bases in the middle. The CDR3 totals 17 residues. Germline CDR1 and CDR2: SGHKS and YYEKEE (reference sequence). CDR3 amino acids: CASSLMGLGQLNYGYTF. The DNA of the CDR3 is TGTGCCAGCAGCTTGATGGGTTTGGGACAATTAAACTATGGCTACACCTTC.

A few counts support this clone. The rearrangement uses TRBV28 and TRBJ1-1; 8 bases map to TRBD1. The V gene end was trimmed by 5 bases and the J gene end by 5 bases; junction bases not matched to a gene: 4. Germline values: CDR1 MDHEN, CDR2 SYDVKM. This CDR3 is 13 amino acids long. The chain's CDR3 is CASSPYRGTEAFF. DNA of the CDR3: TGTGCCAGCAGTCCCTACAGGGGGACTGAAGCTTTCTTT.

This clone was observed once. This chain connects TRBV6-6 to TRBJ1-3; D is undetermined. CDR3 size: 16 residues. Germline assignment: CDR1 MNHNY and CDR2 SVGAGI (reference sequence). The V end was cut by 0 bases, the J end by 1 base, with 10 bases between. CDR3 sequence (DNA): TGTGCCAGCAGTTACTCAGGCAGTTTATCTGGAAACACCATATATTTT. Its translation is CASSYSGSLSGNTIYF.

This chain links TRBV27 with TRBJ1-5; D not resolved. Trimming took 6 bases from V and 7 from J, leaving 13 bases between them. Germline V CDR1 and CDR2: MNHEY, SMNVEV (reference sequence). The CDR3 contains 13 residues. This CDR3 is CASSPKPSQPQHF. CDR3 nucleotide sequence: TGTGCCAGCAGCCCTAAGCCGTCGCAGCCCCAGCATTTT.

The V call is TRBV30, the J call TRBJ1-1; a weak D match, TRBD1 (5 bases). The V end was cut by 5 bases, the J end by 5 bases, with 18 bases between. CDR1 and CDR2 from the germline V gene are GTSNPN and SVGIG (reference sequence). The CDR3 covers 14 residues. CDR3 amino acids: CAWGERQRRTEAFF. For the CDR3, the DNA is TGTGCCTGGGGGGAACGACAGCGGAGGACTGAAGCTTTCTTT.

The chain employs TRBV29-1 and TRBJ2-5; D assignment may be TRBD1 or TRBD2 (5 bases each). The germline gives CDR1 SQVTM, CDR2 ANQGSEA. This CDR3 contains 13 residues. Trimming stripped 7 bases from V and 5 bases from J, with 17 bases between. The CDR3 nucleotides read TGCAGCGACCGCAGAGGGGTAGGGGAGACCCAGTACTTC. It codes for CSDRRGVGETQYF.

This chain joins TRBV28 and TRBJ2-2; D possibly uses TRBD1 or TRBD2 (5 bases each). The germline V gene has CDR1 MDHEN and CDR2 SYDVKM. Trimming took 4 bases from V and 2 from J, leaving 14 bases between them. The CDR3 length is 16 residues. DNA for the CDR3: TGTGCCAGCAGTTCGGGACCGCCGGAAAACACCGGGGAGCTGTTTTTT. Its translation is CASSSGPPENTGELFF.